This TCR beta chain was documented in a study of tissue T cells after allogeneic stem cell transplantation. The time point here: mouse harvest day 14 after allogeneic transplant. Each mouse received 10^7 T-cell-depleted marrow cells plus 10^6 splenic CD5+ T cells by tail vein. Survey-depth TCRbeta CDR3 sequencing reported V/J genes and productive frequencies. Generated by immunoSEQ multiplex PCR, the TCRdb table keeps only in-frame clones and is missing some. Seen here are about 3,000 clones, 45% to 50% observed once, and the top ten hold roughly 31%. Trimming shortened V by 2 bases and J by 2 bases, and 15 bases separated the two germline ends. The V gene's germline CDR1 is FNHDT and CDR2 SITEND (reference sequence). This CDR3 spans 16 amino acids. This clone is a singleton in its sample. Genes and germline are mouse. The read ends 1 residue before the CDR3 terminus; that terminus is restored from the germline J gene.

The specimen sequenced was lymph node tissue. This TCR was recovered from a female BALB/c mouse given C57BL/6 T cells with graft-versus-host disease after an allogeneic hematopoietic cell transplant. The V call is TRBV19, the J call TRBJ2-3; D remains ambiguous. The CDR3 bases that were read are TGTGCCAGCAGTATTCCCCGGCTCGGAGATGCAGAAACGCTGTAT. It is translated as CASSIPRLGDAETLY. The whole CDR3 sequence is CASSIPRLGDAETLYF.